A selection of T cell receptor beta chains follows, all from one sample in a study of blood T cell repertoires in COVID-19. Data came from immunoSEQ multiplex PCR; TCRdb stores just in-frame clones and leaves some out. The sample lists 90,000 to 110,000 clones, approximately 80% seen once, with 5.5% to 8.5% in the top ten. Sequenced input: peripheral blood. The receptors come from a woman between 45 and 65 years old with acute or convalescent COVID-19. Both conserved end residues are part of each CDR3. D genes are given only for firm matches. Clone size appears in some rows only: once, few, many, or a class for an expanded clone.

CDR3 protein	CDR3 DNA	J gene	D gene	clone size	V gene
CASTLLPGRTEAFF	TGTGCCAGTACCTTACTCCCAGGTCGGACTGAAGCTTTCTTT	TRBJ1-1	.	few	TRBV19
CASSQGRNSYEQYF	TGTGCCAGCAGCCAGGGCAGAAATTCCTACGAGCAGTACTTC	TRBJ2-7	.	once	TRBV3-1/TRBV3-2
CASSWGGYGYTF	TGTGCCAGCAGTTGGGGCGGCTATGGCTACACCTTC	TRBJ1-2	.	.	TRBV28
CASSLENRNSYEQYF	TGCGCCAGCAGCTTGGAAAACAGGAACTCCTACGAGCAGTACTTC	TRBJ2-7	.	.	TRBV5-1
CASSLGRGRVETEAFF	TGCGCCAGCAGCTTGGGGAGGGGGCGAGTAGAGACTGAAGCTTTCTTT	TRBJ1-1	TRBD1	.	TRBV5-1
CASSEPGARGYEQYF	TGTGCCAGCAGTGAACCAGGGGCCCGGGGCTACGAGCAGTACTTC	TRBJ2-7	.	.	TRBV25-1
CATSTAGWYGYTF	TGTGCCACCAGCACGGCAGGGTGGTATGGCTACACCTTC	TRBJ1-2	.	.	TRBV15
CASNSYRETQYF	TGTGCCAGTAACAGTTACCGAGAGACCCAGTACTTC	TRBJ2-5	.	.	TRBV7-6
CASSRRTAEAQYF	TGTGCCAGCAGCCGCAGGACAGCAGAGGCGCAGTACTTC	TRBJ2-7	.	.	TRBV7-2
CASSLGGDNEKLFF	TGCGCCAGCAGCTTAGGAGGGGATAATGAAAAACTGTTTTTT	TRBJ1-4	.	.	TRBV5-1
CASGPPRGKDTGELFF	TGTGCTAGTGGTCCCCCTAGGGGGAAGGACACCGGGGAGCTGTTTTTT	TRBJ2-2	.	.	TRBV12-5
CASSLLGQIYGYTF	TGTGCCAGCAGCCTACTCGGACAGATCTATGGCTACACCTTC	TRBJ1-2	.	.	TRBV13
CASGLAGGRNEQFF	TGTGCCTCCGGGCTAGCGGGGGGCAGGAATGAGCAGTTCTTC	TRBJ2-1	TRBD2	.	TRBV10-3
CASSGTGGAALHF	TGTGCCAGCTCCGGGACAGGGGGCGCAGCCCTCCACTTT	TRBJ1-6	TRBD1	once	TRBV9
CASSQGGGPYYEQYF	TGCGCCAGCAGCCAAGGAGGGGGCCCCTACTACGAGCAGTACTTC	TRBJ2-7	TRBD1	.	TRBV4-1
CASKTGTMNTEAFF	TGTGCCAGCAAGACAGGGACCATGAACACTGAAGCTTTCTTT	TRBJ1-1	TRBD1	.	TRBV7-9
CASRANRGVNTEAFF	TGTGCCAGCAGAGCTAACAGGGGGGTGAACACTGAAGCTTTCTTT	TRBJ1-1	TRBD1	few	TRBV2
CASSQYRENTEAFF	TGTGCCAGCTCACAGTACAGGGAGAACACTGAAGCTTTCTTT	TRBJ1-1	.	few	TRBV18
CASSPQKGQDYEQYF	TGTGCCAGCAGCCCTCAGAAGGGACAGGATTACGAGCAGTACTTC	TRBJ2-7	TRBD1	.	TRBV9
CASSFTGGIPYEQYF	TGTGCCAGCAGCTTTACAGGGGGAATTCCCTACGAGCAGTACTTC	TRBJ2-7	TRBD1	once	TRBV5-6
CASSSGLQGAWREQYF	TGTGCCAGCAGCTCCGGCTTACAGGGGGCGTGGCGCGAGCAGTACTTC	TRBJ2-7	TRBD1	.	TRBV9
CASKGEYTEAFF	TGTGCCAGCAAGGGGGAGTACACTGAAGCTTTCTTT	TRBJ1-1	.	.	TRBV28
CASSVRPVSEAFF	TGTGCCAGCAGTGTCAGGCCAGTGTCTGAAGCTTTCTTT	TRBJ1-1	.	.	TRBV6-6
CALSGGPSYEQYF	TGTGCCCTTAGCGGGGGCCCATCCTACGAGCAGTACTTC	TRBJ2-7	TRBD2	.	TRBV28
CAWGQGGNTIYF	TGTGCCTGGGGACAGGGGGGAAACACCATATATTTT	TRBJ1-3	TRBD1	.	TRBV30
CASNGFYGYTF	TGTGCCAGTAATGGCTTCTATGGCTACACCTTC	TRBJ1-2	.	.	TRBV19
CASSLGGPIQGELFF	TGCGCCAGCAGCTTGGGCGGCCCCATTCAGGGGGAGCTGTTTTTT	TRBJ2-2	.	.	TRBV5-1
CASRGPNWGAGELFF	TGTGCCTCAAGGGGGCCTAACTGGGGAGCCGGGGAGCTGTTTTTT	TRBJ2-2	TRBD1	.	TRBV6-5